The clone carrying this TCR beta chain has just a few counts. Its matching antigen is unknown. These data come from a study of post-analysis software for immune sequencing data. About the study: Relapsing-remitting, secondary progressive and progressive-relapsing courses of multiple sclerosis were included.

Study results and limitations: When compared against controls, multiple sclerosis patients showed significantly lower normalized Chao1 diversity. Patients used about five TRBV segments, including TRBV5-6, TRBV5-1 and TRBV20-1, more often than controls.

Trimming removed 6 bases from V and 3 bases from J, with 12 bases in between. This CDR3 has 13 amino acids. CDR1 and CDR2 from the germline V gene are DFQATT and SNEGSKA (reference sequence). Unique molecular identifiers had been added to the TCR beta cDNA libraries. Out of roughly 0.85 to 10 million T cells, about 520,000 cDNA molecules were generated. TCRdb reprocessed the PCR reads via MiXCR and lists one record per CDR3 protein. The data show hundreds of thousands of distinct CDR3 sequences, about 27% seen once. The chain links TRBV20-1 to TRBJ2-1, with D uncertain. This TCR derives from a girl aged 10 to 17 with multiple sclerosis. The specimen was blood. CDR3 amino acids: CSANQPNYNEQFF. The CDR3 bases are TGCAGTGCCAACCAGCCTAACTACAATGAGCAGTTCTTC.